Below, 7 T cell receptor beta chains from the same sample are listed, as sequenced in a study of CXCR3-negative and CXCR3-positive naive CD8 T cells. The authors made the TRB cDNA libraries by 5' RACE using UMI labels. TCRdb reworked the 5' RACE reads into one entry per CDR3 protein, no DNA. The listing contains 65,000 to 75,000 distinct CDR3 sequences. What was sequenced was naive CXCR3- CD8+ T cells from blood. This sample's subset: CD45RO-CCR7+CD27+CD95- naive CD8+ T cells lacking CXCR3 (TNR3-). The receptors were gathered from a human donor in good health. Some clones in this sample may be carry-over from other donors' samples.

The rearrangement uses TRBV6-2 or TRBV6-3 and TRBJ2-1; the D gene TCRdb calls, TRBD2, cannot be checked with no DNA. CDR1 and CDR2 (germline): MNHEY, SVGEGT. This CDR3 is 14 amino acids long. The CDR3 sequence is CASTLAGSQAEQFF.

V is TRBV29-1 and J is TRBJ2-7; the TCRdb call, TRBD1, lacks DNA for checking. The length of the CDR3 is 13 residues. Looked up from germline, CDR1 is SQVTM and CDR2 is ANQGSEA. The CDR3 loop is CSVEGTGYYEQYF.

The V gene is TRBV29-1, the J gene TRBJ2-2. This CDR3 has 13 residues. Germline CDR1 and CDR2: SQVTM and ANQGSEA. The CDR3 here is CSVEGPNTGELFF.

This chain joins TRBV10-3 and TRBJ2-7; TCRdb's D call, TRBD2, is unchecked because there is no DNA. From germline, CDR1 is ENHRY and CDR2 SYGVKD. The CDR3 has 15 amino acids. Here the CDR3 reads CTISEVAGGDYEQYF.

This chain joins TRBV19 and TRBJ2-7; TCRdb indicates TRBD1, and absent DNA this call remains unverified. There are 13 residues in the CDR3. Germline CDR1 reads LNHDA; CDR2 reads SQIVND (reference sequence). The CDR3 loop reads CASSKGERDEQYF.

This CDR3 is CASSQDGRNNSPLHF. This rearrangement joins TRBV4-1 to TRBJ1-6. The CDR3 length is 15 residues. Germline V CDR1 and CDR2: MGHRA, YSYEKL.

The rearrangement joins TRBV27 to TRBJ2-7; absent DNA, TCRdb's TRBD2 call cannot be checked. This CDR3 spans 15 amino acids. CDR1 is MNHEY, CDR2 SMNVEV, per germline (reference sequence). The chain's CDR3 is CASSLSAGAPYEQYF.